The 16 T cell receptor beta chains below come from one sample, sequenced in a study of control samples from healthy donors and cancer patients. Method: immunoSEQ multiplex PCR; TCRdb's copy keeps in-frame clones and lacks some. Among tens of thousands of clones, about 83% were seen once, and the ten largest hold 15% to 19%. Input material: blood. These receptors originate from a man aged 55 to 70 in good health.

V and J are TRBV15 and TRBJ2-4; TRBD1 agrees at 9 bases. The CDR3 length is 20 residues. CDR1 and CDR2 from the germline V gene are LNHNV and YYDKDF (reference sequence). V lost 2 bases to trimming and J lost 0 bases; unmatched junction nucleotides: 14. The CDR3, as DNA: TGTGCCACCAGCAGACCCGCCCCTAGCCGGGACAGGGAAGCCAAAAACATTCAGTACTTC. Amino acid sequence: CATSRPAPSRDREAKNIQYF.

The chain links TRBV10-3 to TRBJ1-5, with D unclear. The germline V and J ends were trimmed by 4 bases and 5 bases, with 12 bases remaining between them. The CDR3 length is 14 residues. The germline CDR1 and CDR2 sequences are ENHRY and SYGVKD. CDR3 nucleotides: TGTGCCATCAGTGCCCTGGACGGGGATCAGCCCCAGCATTTT. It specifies CAISALDGDQPQHF.

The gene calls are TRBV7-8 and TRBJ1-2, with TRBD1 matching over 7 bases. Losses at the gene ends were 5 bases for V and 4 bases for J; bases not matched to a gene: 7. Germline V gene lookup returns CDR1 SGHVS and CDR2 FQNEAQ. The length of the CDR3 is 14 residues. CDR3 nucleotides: TGTGCCAGCAGCCCGAGCCGGACAGGCTATGGCTACACCTTC. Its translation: CASSPSRTGYGYTF. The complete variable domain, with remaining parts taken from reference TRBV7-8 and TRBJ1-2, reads GAGVSQSPRYKVAKRGQDVALRCDPISGHVSLFWYQQALGQGPEFLTYFQNEAQLDKSGLPSDRFFAERPEGSVSTLKIQRTQQEDSAVYLCASSPSRTGYGYTFGSGTRLTVV.

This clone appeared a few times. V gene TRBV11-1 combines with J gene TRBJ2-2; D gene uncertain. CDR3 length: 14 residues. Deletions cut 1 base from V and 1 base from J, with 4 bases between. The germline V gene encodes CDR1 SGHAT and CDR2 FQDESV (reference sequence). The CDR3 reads CASSLDRNTGELFF. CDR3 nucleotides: TGTGCCAGCAGCTTAGACAGGAACACCGGGGAGCTGTTTTTT.

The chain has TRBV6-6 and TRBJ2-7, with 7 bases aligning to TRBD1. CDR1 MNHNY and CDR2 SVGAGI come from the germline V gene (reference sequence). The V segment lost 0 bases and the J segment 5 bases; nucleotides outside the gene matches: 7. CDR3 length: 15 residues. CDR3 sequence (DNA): TGTGCCAGCAGTTACTCCCCGACAGGGTCCCACGAGCAGTACTTC. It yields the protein CASSYSPTGSHEQYF.

The CDR3 here is CASSSFRGRGNEQYF. The CDR3 DNA reads as TGTGCCAGCAGCTCCTTCCGCGGGAGAGGGAACGAGCAGTACTTC. The chain carries TRBV5-6 and TRBJ2-7; 7 bases align to TRBD2. The CDR3 contains 15 residues. J was trimmed by 5 bases and V by 3 bases; bases with no gene match: 11. Germline loops: CDR1 SGHDT, CDR2 YYEEEE.

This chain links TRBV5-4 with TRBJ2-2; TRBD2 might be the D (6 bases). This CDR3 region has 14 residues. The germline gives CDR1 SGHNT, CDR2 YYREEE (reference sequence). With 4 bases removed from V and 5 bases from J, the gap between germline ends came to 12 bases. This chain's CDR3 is CASSPTGGTGELFF. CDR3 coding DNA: TGTGCCAGCAGCCCAACCGGAGGGACCGGGGAGCTGTTTTTT.

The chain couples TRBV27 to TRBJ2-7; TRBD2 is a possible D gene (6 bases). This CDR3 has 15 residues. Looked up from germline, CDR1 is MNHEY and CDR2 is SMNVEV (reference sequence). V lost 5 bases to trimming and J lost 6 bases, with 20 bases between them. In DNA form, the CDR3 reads TGTGCCAGCAGTCCCCGGGGCGCGGGAATTGTCGAGCAGTACTTC. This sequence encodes CASSPRGAGIVEQYF.

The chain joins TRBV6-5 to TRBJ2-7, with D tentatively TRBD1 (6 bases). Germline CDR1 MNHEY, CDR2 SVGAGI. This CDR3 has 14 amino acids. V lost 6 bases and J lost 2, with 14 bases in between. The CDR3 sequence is CASSQSTGPYEQYF. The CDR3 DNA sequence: TGTGCCAGCAGCCAGTCGACAGGCCCCTACGAGCAGTACTTC.

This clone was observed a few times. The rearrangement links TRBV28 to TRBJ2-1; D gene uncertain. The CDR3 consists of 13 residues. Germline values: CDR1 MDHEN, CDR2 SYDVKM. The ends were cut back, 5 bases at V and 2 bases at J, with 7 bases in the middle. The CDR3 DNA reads TGTGCCAGCAGTGGAGTCGCCTACAATGAGCAGTTCTTC. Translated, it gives CASSGVAYNEQFF.

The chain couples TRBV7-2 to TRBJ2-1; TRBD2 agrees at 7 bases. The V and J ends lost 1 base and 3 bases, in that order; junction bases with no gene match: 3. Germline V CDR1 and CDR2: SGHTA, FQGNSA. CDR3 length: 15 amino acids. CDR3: CASSLGGGFYNEQFF. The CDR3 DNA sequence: TGTGCCAGCAGCTTAGGGGGGGGTTTCTACAATGAGCAGTTCTTC.

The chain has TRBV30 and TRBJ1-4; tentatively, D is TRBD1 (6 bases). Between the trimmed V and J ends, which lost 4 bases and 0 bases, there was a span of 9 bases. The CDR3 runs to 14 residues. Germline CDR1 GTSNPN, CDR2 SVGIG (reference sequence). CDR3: CAWNREATNEKLFF. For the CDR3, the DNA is TGTGCCTGGAACAGGGAGGCAACTAATGAAAAACTGTTTTTT.

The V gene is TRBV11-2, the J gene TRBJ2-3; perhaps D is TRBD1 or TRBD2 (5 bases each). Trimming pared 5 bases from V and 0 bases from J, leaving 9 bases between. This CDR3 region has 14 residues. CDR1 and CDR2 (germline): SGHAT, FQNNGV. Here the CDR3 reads CASSRDRSTDTQYF. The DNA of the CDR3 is TGTGCCAGCAGCCGGGACCGTAGCACAGATACGCAGTATTTT. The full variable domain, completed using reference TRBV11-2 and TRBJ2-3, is EAGVAQSPRYKIIEKRQSVAFWCNPISGHATLYWYQQILGQGPKLLIQFQNNGVVDDSQLPKDRFSAERLKGVDSTLKIQPAKLEDSAVYLCASSRDRSTDTQYFGPGTRLTVL.

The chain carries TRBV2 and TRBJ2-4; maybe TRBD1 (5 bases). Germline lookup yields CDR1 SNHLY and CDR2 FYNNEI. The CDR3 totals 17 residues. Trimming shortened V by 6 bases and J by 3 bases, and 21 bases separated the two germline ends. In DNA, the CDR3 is TGTGCCAGCAGCCCCCGCGTTAGGGGCGCAGACAAAAACATTCAGTACTTC. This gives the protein CASSPRVRGADKNIQYF.

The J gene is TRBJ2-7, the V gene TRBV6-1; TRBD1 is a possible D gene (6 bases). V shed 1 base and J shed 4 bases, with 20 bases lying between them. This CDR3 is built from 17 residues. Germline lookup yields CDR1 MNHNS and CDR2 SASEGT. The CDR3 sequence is CASSEGYSAGVAYEQYF. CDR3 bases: TGTGCCAGCAGTGAAGGGTATTCGGCAGGGGTTGCATACGAGCAGTACTTC.

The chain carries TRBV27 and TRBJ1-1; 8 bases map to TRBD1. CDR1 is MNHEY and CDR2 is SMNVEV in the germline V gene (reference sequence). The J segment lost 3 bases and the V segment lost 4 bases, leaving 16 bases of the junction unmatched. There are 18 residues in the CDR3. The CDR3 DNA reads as TGTGCCAGCAGTTCAAAGTTCGGGCAGGGGGCTAGGGACACTGAAGCTTTCTTT. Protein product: CASSSKFGQGARDTEAFF.